The 7 T cell receptor beta chains below were found in one sample sequenced in a study of cytomegalovirus exposure and HLA in healthy donors. The PCR employed 60 Vbeta primers together with 13 Jbeta primers. Sequencing used immunoSEQ multiplex PCR; TCRdb keeps in-frame clones, though not all of them. The sample comprises 150,000 or so clones, under 85% of which are singletons, and about 6.7% rests with the top ten. The sample comprised PBMCs. These receptors came from a woman between 40 and 50 years old in good health and CMV-seropositive.

This clone was picked up one time. This chain joins TRBV2 and TRBJ1-1, with D possibly matching TRBD1 (6 bases). Germline-derived CDR1 and CDR2 are SNHLY and FYNNEI. Trimming pared 6 bases from V and 0 bases from J, leaving 11 bases between. CDR3 length equals 14 residues. The CDR3 reads CASRDRPMNTEAFF. The CDR3 bases are TGTGCCAGCAGGGACAGACCAATGAACACTGAAGCTTTCTTT.

The chain joins TRBV7-9 to TRBJ2-5, with D unclear. V was shortened by 4 bases and J by 1 base, with 10 bases between the two germline ends. This CDR3 contains 14 residues. Per germline, CDR1 SEHNR and CDR2 FQNEAQ (reference sequence). This CDR3 is CASSSYTGQETQYF. CDR3 sequence (DNA): TGTGCCAGCAGCTCCTACACGGGCCAAGAGACCCAGTACTTC.

The genes are TRBV10-3 and TRBJ2-7; the D gene is possibly TRBD1 (6 bases). The V gene's germline CDR1 is ENHRY and CDR2 SYGVKD. Deletions cut 1 base from V and 3 bases from J, with 7 bases between. This CDR3 is built from 13 residues. This chain's CDR3 is CAISEFRGYEQYF. DNA for the CDR3: TGTGCCATCAGTGAGTTCAGGGGCTACGAGCAGTACTTC.

In nucleotides, the CDR3 is TGCGCCAGCAGCTTGGGGCAGGGGTACAATGAGCAGTTCTTC. Translating it yields CASSLGQGYNEQFF. The chain has TRBV5-1 and TRBJ2-1, with D possibly being TRBD1 (6 bases). CDR3 size: 14 residues. Per germline, CDR1 SGHRS and CDR2 YFSETQ. V lost 0 bases to trimming and J lost 4 bases, with 8 bases between them.

The chain couples TRBV5-6 to TRBJ1-2, with D possibly being TRBD1 (6 bases). Trimming removed 1 base at V and 2 bases at J, with 12 bases between. CDR1 is SGHDT, CDR2 YYEEEE, per germline. The CDR3 covers 15 residues. DNA of the CDR3: TGTGCCAGCAGCTTGTTAACAGGGACGAACTATGGCTACACCTTC. Translating gives CASSLLTGTNYGYTF.

This chain joins TRBV18 and TRBJ2-7; perhaps TRBD1 as D (6 bases). CDR1 is KGHSH, CDR2 LQKENI, per germline. Trimming pared 6 bases from V and 0 bases from J, leaving 12 bases between. The CDR3 covers 14 residues. CDR3 sequence: CASSPSDSSYEQYF. CDR3 coding DNA: TGTGCCAGCTCCCCGTCGGACAGCTCCTACGAGCAGTACTTC. The variable domain in full, completed from reference TRBV18 and TRBJ2-7, reads NAGVMQNPRHLVRRRGQEARLRCSPMKGHSHVYWYRQLPEEGLKFMVYLQKENIIDESGMPKERFSAEFPKEGPSILRIQQVVRGDSAAYFCASSPSDSSYEQYFGPGTRLTVT.

The chain is built from TRBV6-5 and TRBJ2-7; 8 bases fit TRBD1. Per the germline V gene, CDR1 is MNHEY and CDR2 is SVGAGI. The CDR3 has 14 amino acids. V gave up 7 bases and J gave up 3 bases; unmatched junction bases: 8. The DNA for the CDR3 is TGTGCCAGCACGCGGGACAGGTCTTTCTACGAGCAGTACTTC. Protein product: CASTRDRSFYEQYF.